The 24 T cell receptor beta chains given below trace back to one sample, sequenced in a study of cytomegalovirus exposure and HLA in healthy donors. In the PCR, 60 Vbeta and 13 Jbeta primers were used. Using immunoSEQ multiplex PCR, the repertoire was profiled, and TCRdb retains in-frame clones only, with some absent. The profile shows 120,000 or so clones, 66% of them singletons. The source material was PBMCs. Receptors originate from a man younger than 35 in good health and CMV-seronegative.

The chain links TRBV28 to TRBJ1-1; D is undetermined. The V and J ends lost 8 bases and 2 bases respectively, with 18 bases between them. The germline gives CDR1 MDHEN, CDR2 SYDVKM. This CDR3 has 15 residues. The CDR3 spells CASVSQAPINTEAFF. The CDR3 DNA reads TGTGCCAGCGTCTCCCAGGCTCCCATAAACACTGAAGCTTTCTTT.

The chain recombines TRBV29-1 with TRBJ2-7; D uncertain. Trimming pared 8 bases from V and 7 bases from J, leaving 21 bases between. Germline V lookup: CDR1 SQVTM, CDR2 ANQGSEA. The CDR3 runs 13 residues. The CDR3 DNA sequence: TGCAGCTTCCGGTCAGGTCCCACCCTGGAGCAGTACTTC. This sequence encodes CSFRSGPTLEQYF.

This clone has a handful of counts. This sequence joins TRBV27 and TRBJ1-4; D gene ambiguous. The CDR3 sequence is 16 residues long. Trimming cost V 6 bases and J 5 bases, with 19 bases left between them. CDR1 is MNHEY and CDR2 is SMNVEV in the germline V gene (reference sequence). For the CDR3, the DNA is TGTGCCAGCAGCGCGTTCCATTCGGGGTTCAATGAAAAACTGTTTTTT. Amino acid sequence: CASSAFHSGFNEKLFF.

The chain links TRBV7-9 to TRBJ2-3, with D perhaps matching TRBD1 (5 bases). V shed 3 bases and J shed 5 bases, with 18 bases lying between them. Germline values: CDR1 SEHNR, CDR2 FQNEAQ (reference sequence). This CDR3 is built from 16 residues. This CDR3 reads CASSFHTGPTKDTQYF. CDR3 in DNA: TGTGCCAGCAGCTTCCACACAGGACCCACGAAAGATACGCAGTATTTT.

This chain connects TRBV28 to TRBJ2-5; TRBD1 aligns across 8 bases. Trimming at V came to 5 bases and at J to 5 bases, leaving 7 bases not matched to a gene. This CDR3 is built from 14 residues. The germline V gene has CDR1 MDHEN and CDR2 SYDVKM. The CDR3 bases are TGTGCCAGCAGTCCAGGGGGCTCGGGGGAGACCCAGTACTTC. Translated, it gives CASSPGGSGETQYF.

The chain joins TRBV9 to TRBJ1-5; TRBD1 might be the D (5 bases). The CDR3 sequence is 14 residues long. Trimming shortened V by 3 bases and J by 1 base, and 8 bases separated the two germline ends. Germline CDR1 and CDR2: SGDLS and YYNGEE. In DNA, the CDR3 is TGTGCCAGCAGCGGGGGCCGCAGCAATCAGCCCCAGCATTTT. Protein product: CASSGGRSNQPQHF.

The genes are TRBV7-9 and TRBJ1-1; 7 positions agree with TRBD1. The CDR3 is made up of 15 amino acids. Losses at the gene ends were 4 bases for V and 2 bases for J; bases not matched to a gene: 7. The V gene's germline CDR1 is SEHNR and CDR2 FQNEAQ (reference sequence). The CDR3 nucleotides are TGTGCCAGCAGCTCCCTGGACAGGACTAACACTGAAGCTTTCTTT. It yields the protein CASSSLDRTNTEAFF.

The chain joins TRBV27 to TRBJ2-7, with TRBD1 matching over 8 bases. The trim removed 3 bases at V and 6 bases at J, leaving 4 bases unmatched. Germline loops: CDR1 MNHEY, CDR2 SMNVEV (reference sequence). The CDR3 consists of 13 residues. The CDR3: CASSFGTGGEQYF. CDR3 in DNA: TGTGCCAGCAGTTTCGGGACAGGCGGCGAGCAGTACTTC.

The chain links TRBV29-1 to TRBJ1-1; maybe TRBD1 (6 bases). The CDR3 contains 14 residues. CDR1 is SQVTM, CDR2 ANQGSEA, per germline. V was trimmed by 5 bases and J by 0 bases, leaving 13 bases between them. CDR3 region: CSVSRTVLNTEAFF. The CDR3, as DNA: TGCAGCGTTTCACGGACAGTTTTGAACACTGAAGCTTTCTTT.

The chain is built from TRBV18 and TRBJ2-5, with D possibly being TRBD1 (6 bases). The ends were cut back, 4 bases at V and 5 bases at J, with 11 bases in the middle. Germline V lookup: CDR1 KGHSH, CDR2 LQKENI. This CDR3 comprises 13 residues. This CDR3 is CASSLDRRETQYF. The CDR3, as DNA: TGTGCCAGCTCACTCGACAGGCGGGAGACCCAGTACTTC.

The chain recombines TRBV5-4 with TRBJ2-7; 7 bases are a match to TRBD2. The germline V gene encodes CDR1 SGHNT and CDR2 YYREEE (reference sequence). The J segment lost 2 bases and the V segment lost 4 bases, leaving 12 bases of the junction unmatched. This CDR3 has 16 amino acids. The CDR3 protein is CASSKELRGSAYEQYF. CDR3 nucleotides: TGTGCCAGCAGCAAGGAATTGCGGGGGTCCGCCTACGAGCAGTACTTC.

The rearrangement uses TRBV18 and TRBJ1-2, with a tentative D call TRBD1 (5 bases). The CDR3 contains 17 residues. V was cut by 0 bases and J by 7 bases, with 21 bases left in between. Germline V gene data show CDR1 as KGHSH and CDR2 as LQKENI. This CDR3 is CASSPPLGPGQGGGYTF. The CDR3 nucleotides read TGTGCCAGCTCACCACCCTTGGGCCCTGGGCAGGGAGGTGGCTACACCTTC.

This chain joins TRBV6-1 and TRBJ2-7; D possibly corresponds to TRBD1 (6 bases). In germline, CDR1 is MNHNS, CDR2 SASEGT. Trimming pared 1 base from V and 4 bases from J, leaving 8 bases between. This CDR3 has 13 amino acids. CDR3 protein: CASSEDRAYEQYF. The CDR3 nucleotides are TGTGCCAGCAGTGAAGACAGGGCGTACGAGCAGTACTTC.

The V gene is TRBV12-5, the J gene TRBJ2-7, with 8 nucleotides matching TRBD2. The CDR3 spans 15 residues. Trimming at V came to 9 bases and at J to 5 bases, leaving 15 bases not matched to a gene. Germline CDR1 and CDR2: LGHNT and FRNRAP. The CDR3, as DNA: TGTGCTAGCGGGACTAGTGGGGGTTCGTTCGACGAGCAGTACTTC. This sequence encodes CASGTSGGSFDEQYF.

V usage is TRBV19 and J usage is TRBJ2-5, with D perhaps TRBD2 (6 bases). This CDR3 comprises 14 residues. V lost 6 bases to trimming and J lost 5 bases, with 16 bases between them. Germline V gene data show CDR1 as LNHDA and CDR2 as SQIVND (reference sequence). The CDR3 coding sequence is TGTGCCAGTAGCCTCGGGGGTGGACTGGAGACCCAGTACTTC. It encodes CASSLGGGLETQYF.

The chain uses TRBV11-2 and TRBJ2-7; 8 bases align to TRBD1. V lost 2 bases to trimming and J lost 6 bases; unmatched junction nucleotides: 9. This CDR3 is built from 15 residues. Germline CDR1 and CDR2: SGHAT and FQNNGV. Written as DNA, the CDR3 is TGTGCCAGCAGCTTATTAGCAGGGGGCTTGGGCGAGCAGTACTTC. Amino acid sequence: CASSLLAGGLGEQYF.

This chain connects TRBV13 to TRBJ2-7; possibly TRBD2 for D (7 bases). Germline lookup yields CDR1 PRHDT and CDR2 FYEKMQ (reference sequence). Trimming took off 7 bases at V and 0 bases at J, with 16 bases between the two ends. CDR3 length: 15 residues. The CDR3 nucleotides are TGTGCCAGCACCGATCGCGGGGGCCACTCCTACGAGCAGTACTTC. This sequence encodes CASTDRGGHSYEQYF. Combining the CDR3 with reference TRBV13 and TRBJ2-7 gives the whole variable domain AAGVIQSPRHLIKEKRETATLKCYPIPRHDTVYWYQQGPGQDPQFLISFYEKMQSDKGSIPDRFSAQQFSDYHSELNMSSLELGDSALYFCASTDRGGHSYEQYFGPGTRLTVT.

The V gene is TRBV28, the J gene TRBJ2-7, with 14 bases fitting TRBD2. This CDR3 comprises 19 residues. The germline V gene has CDR1 MDHEN and CDR2 SYDVKM. The V and J ends lost 4 bases and 3 bases, in that order; junction bases with no gene match: 14. In nucleotides, the CDR3 is TGTGCCAGCAGTTATTACCCCGGGACTAGCGGGAGTAAGCGCTACGAGCAGTACTTC. Protein sequence: CASSYYPGTSGSKRYEQYF.

The chain carries TRBV19 and TRBJ1-3; D remains ambiguous. This CDR3 has 14 amino acids. Trimming shortened V by 3 bases and J by 3 bases, and 9 bases separated the two germline ends. Germline assignment: CDR1 LNHDA and CDR2 SQIVND (reference sequence). CDR3 DNA: TGTGCCAGTAGTATCGGGATTGGTGGAAACACCATATATTTT. Translated: CASSIGIGGNTIYF.

This chain connects TRBV28 to TRBJ2-7; 7 bases match TRBD1. The germline gives CDR1 MDHEN, CDR2 SYDVKM. The CDR3 spans 14 residues. V lost 2 bases, J lost 4 bases, and 5 bases stayed unmatched. CDR3 in amino acids: CASSLGYRGYEQYF. The CDR3 bases are TGTGCCAGCAGTTTAGGTTACAGGGGATACGAGCAGTACTTC.

The chain couples TRBV5-1 to TRBJ2-7; tentatively, D is TRBD1 (5 bases). The CDR3 length is 14 residues. V shed 7 bases and J shed 2 bases, with 16 bases lying between them. Germline assignment: CDR1 SGHRS and CDR2 YFSETQ. CDR3 in DNA: TGCGCCAGCTCCGCCTCAGGGCCCCCCTACGAGCAGTACTTC. This sequence encodes CASSASGPPYEQYF.

The rearrangement links TRBV7-2 to TRBJ2-5, with 10 bases aligning to TRBD2. CDR3 length: 17 amino acids. J lost 3 bases, V lost 5 bases, and 12 bases had no gene match. The germline CDR1 and CDR2 sequences are SGHTA and FQGNSA. CDR3 sequence: CASSHRLAGILKETQYF. The DNA for the CDR3 is TGTGCCAGCAGCCATCGACTAGCGGGCATACTAAAAGAGACCCAGTACTTC.

This clone turned up a few times. The chain uses TRBV7-6 and TRBJ2-1; tentatively, D is TRBD1 (5 bases). The CDR3 sequence is 17 residues long. V was clipped by 5 bases and J by 1 base, with 18 bases between them. The V gene's germline CDR1 is SGHVS and CDR2 FNYEAQ. CDR3 amino acids: CASSPPQVGASYNEQFF. The CDR3 nucleotides are TGTGCCAGCAGCCCCCCTCAGGTAGGGGCATCCTACAATGAGCAGTTCTTC.

The chain is built from TRBV5-1 and TRBJ1-1, with unresolved D. Between the trimmed V and J ends, which lost 0 bases and 1 base, there was a span of 7 bases. CDR1 is SGHRS, CDR2 YFSETQ, per germline. This CDR3 has 14 amino acids. Here the CDR3 reads CASSLANTNTEAFF. As DNA, the CDR3 is TGCGCCAGCAGCTTGGCGAACACGAACACTGAAGCTTTCTTT.